The clone carrying this TCR beta chain was observed many times. This sample stems from a study of tumor-infiltrating lymphocytes in oesophageal squamous cell carcinoma. TCRdb processed the PCR reads anew with MiXCR; each CDR3 protein has one entry. The sample contains about 22,000 distinct CDR3 sequences, under 45% of which appear only once. The CDR3 is made up of 15 amino acids. The ends were cut back, 6 bases at V and 4 bases at J, with 20 bases in the middle. Germline CDR1 and CDR2: SGHKS and YYEKEE (reference sequence). The chain joins TRBV5-5 to TRBJ2-7; D possibly corresponds to TRBD2 (6 bases). The sequencing input was esophageal tumor tissue. The TCR comes from a male donor with esophageal squamous cell carcinoma. CDR3 sequence (DNA): TGTGCCAGCACCTCCCGGGACTCATATATTTACGAGCAGTACTTC. Encoded protein: CASTSRDSYIYEQYF.